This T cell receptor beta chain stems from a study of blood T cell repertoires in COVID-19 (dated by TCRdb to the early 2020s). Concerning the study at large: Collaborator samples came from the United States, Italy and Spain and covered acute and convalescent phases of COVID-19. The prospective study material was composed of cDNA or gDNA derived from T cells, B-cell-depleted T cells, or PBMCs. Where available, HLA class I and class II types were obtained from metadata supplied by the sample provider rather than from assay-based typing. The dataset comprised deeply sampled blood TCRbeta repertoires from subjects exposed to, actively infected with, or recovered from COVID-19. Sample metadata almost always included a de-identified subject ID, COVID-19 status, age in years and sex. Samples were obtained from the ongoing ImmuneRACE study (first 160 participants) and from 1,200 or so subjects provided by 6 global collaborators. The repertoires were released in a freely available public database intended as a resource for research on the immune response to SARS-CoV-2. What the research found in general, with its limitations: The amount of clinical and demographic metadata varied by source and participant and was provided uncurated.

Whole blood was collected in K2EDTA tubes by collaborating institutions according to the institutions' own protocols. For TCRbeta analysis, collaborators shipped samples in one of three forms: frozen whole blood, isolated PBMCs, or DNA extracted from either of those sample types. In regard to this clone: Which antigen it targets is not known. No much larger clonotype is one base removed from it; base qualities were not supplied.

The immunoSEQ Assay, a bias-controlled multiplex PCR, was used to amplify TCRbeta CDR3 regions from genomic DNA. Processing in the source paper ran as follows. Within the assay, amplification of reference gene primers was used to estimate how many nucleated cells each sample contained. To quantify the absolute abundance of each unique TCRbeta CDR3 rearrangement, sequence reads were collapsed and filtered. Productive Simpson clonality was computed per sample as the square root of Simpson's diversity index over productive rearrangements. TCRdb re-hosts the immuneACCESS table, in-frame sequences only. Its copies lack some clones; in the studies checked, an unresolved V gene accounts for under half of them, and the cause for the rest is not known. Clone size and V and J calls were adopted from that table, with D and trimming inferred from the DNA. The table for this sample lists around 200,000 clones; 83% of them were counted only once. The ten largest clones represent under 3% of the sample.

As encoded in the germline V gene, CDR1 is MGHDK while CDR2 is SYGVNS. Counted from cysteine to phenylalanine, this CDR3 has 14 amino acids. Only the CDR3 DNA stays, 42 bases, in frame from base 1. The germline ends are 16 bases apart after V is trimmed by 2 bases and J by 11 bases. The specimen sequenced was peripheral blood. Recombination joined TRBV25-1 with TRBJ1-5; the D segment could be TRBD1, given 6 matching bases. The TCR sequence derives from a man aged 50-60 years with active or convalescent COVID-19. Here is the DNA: TGTGCCAGCAGTGAAACCGGGACAACGACGGCCCAGCATTTT. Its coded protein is CASSETGTTTAQHF.